This T cell receptor (beta chain) was identified in a study of blood T cell repertoires in COVID-19. Under the authors' procedure: Reference gene primer amplification yielded estimated nucleated cell counts. Profiled with immunoSEQ multiplex PCR; TCRdb holds only in-frame clones, not every one. The D gene and trimming were derived from the DNA, and the V and J assignments and clone size from that table. The table records over 250,000 clones, 88% of them present only once. Per the germline V gene, CDR1 is MNHEY and CDR2 is SVGAGI. V shed 6 bases and J 4 bases; nucleotides not matched to a gene: 1. The CDR3 contains 13 residues.

Sequencing used peripheral blood. This TCR was sampled from a woman aged 30 to 39 with acute or convalescent COVID-19. The chain couples TRBV6-5 to TRBJ2-7; 12 bases map to TRBD2. DNA of the CDR3: TGTGCCAGCAGGACTAGCGGGAGTTACGAGCAGTACTTC. Its protein is CASRTSGSYEQYF.